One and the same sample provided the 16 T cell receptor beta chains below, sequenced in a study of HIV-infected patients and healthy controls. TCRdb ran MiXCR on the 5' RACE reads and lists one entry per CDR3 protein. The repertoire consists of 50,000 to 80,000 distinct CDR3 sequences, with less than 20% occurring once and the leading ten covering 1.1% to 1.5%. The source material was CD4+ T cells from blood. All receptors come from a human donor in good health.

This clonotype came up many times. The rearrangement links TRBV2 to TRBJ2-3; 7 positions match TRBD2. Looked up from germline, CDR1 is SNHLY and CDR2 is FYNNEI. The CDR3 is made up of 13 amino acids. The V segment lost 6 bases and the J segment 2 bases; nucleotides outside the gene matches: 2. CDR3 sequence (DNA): TGTGCCAGCAGGAGCGGGATCACAGATACGCAGTATTTT. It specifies CASRSGITDTQYF.

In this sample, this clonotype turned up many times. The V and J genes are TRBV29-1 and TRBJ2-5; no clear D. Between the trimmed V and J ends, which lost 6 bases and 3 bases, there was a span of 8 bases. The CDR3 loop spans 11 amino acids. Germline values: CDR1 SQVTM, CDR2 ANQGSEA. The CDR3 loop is CSVDVEETQYF. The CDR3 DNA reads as TGCAGCGTCGATGTAGAAGAGACCCAGTACTTC.

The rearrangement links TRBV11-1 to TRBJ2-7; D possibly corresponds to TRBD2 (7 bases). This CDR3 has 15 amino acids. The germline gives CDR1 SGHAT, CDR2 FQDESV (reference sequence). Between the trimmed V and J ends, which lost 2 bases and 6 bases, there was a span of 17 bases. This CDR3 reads CASSLRTRGGFEQYF. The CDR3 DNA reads TGTGCCAGCAGCTTAAGGACTAGAGGGGGTTTCGAGCAGTACTTC.

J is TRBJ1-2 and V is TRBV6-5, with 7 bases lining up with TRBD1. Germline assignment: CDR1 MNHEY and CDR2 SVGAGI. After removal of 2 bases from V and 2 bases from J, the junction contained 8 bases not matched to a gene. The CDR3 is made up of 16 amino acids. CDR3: CASSYHILGQNYGYTF. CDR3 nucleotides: TGTGCCAGCAGTTACCATATACTGGGACAGAACTATGGCTACACCTTC.

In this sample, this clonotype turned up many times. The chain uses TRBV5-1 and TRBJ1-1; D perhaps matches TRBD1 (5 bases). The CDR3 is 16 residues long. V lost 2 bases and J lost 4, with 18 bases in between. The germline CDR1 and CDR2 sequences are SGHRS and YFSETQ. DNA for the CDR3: TGCGCCAGCAGCTTCGGACACCTCAAATCGAGCACTGAAGCTTTCTTT. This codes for CASSFGHLKSSTEAFF.

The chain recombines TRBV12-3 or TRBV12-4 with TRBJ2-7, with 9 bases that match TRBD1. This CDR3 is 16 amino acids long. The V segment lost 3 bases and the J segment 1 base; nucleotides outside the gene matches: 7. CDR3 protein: CASSFTGTGRSYEQYF. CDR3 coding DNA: TGTGCCAGCAGTTTTACCGGGACAGGGCGTTCCTACGAGCAGTACTTC.

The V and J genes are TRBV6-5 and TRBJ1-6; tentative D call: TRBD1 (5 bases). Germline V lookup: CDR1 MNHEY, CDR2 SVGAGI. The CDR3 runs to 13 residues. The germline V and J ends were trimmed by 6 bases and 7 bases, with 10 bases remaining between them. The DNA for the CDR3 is TGTGCCAGCAGGCAGGGAGGCAATTCACCCCTCCACTTT. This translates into CASRQGGNSPLHF.

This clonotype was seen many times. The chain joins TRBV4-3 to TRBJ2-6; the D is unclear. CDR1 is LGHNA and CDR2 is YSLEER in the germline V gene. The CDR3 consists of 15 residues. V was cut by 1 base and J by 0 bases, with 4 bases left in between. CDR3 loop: CASSQVGSGANVLTF. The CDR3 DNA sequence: TGCGCCAGCAGCCAAGTTGGCTCTGGGGCCAACGTCCTGACTTTC.

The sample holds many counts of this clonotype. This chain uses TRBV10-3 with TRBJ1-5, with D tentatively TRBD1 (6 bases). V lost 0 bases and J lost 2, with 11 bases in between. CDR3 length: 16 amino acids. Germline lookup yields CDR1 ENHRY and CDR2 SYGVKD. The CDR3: CAISESLGGGNQPQHF. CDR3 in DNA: TGTGCCATCAGTGAGTCGTTGGGGGGCGGCAATCAGCCCCAGCATTTT.

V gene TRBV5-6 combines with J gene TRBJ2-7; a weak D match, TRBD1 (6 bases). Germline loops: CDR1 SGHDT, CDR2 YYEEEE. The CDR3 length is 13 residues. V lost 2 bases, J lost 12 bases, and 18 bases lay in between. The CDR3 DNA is TGTGCCAGCAGCTTATGGGGGCTCTCCATGTCGTACTTC. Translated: CASSLWGLSMSYF. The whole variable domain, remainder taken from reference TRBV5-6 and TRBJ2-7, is DAGVTQSPTHLIKTRGQQVTLRCSPKSGHDTVSWYQQALGQGPQFIFQYYEEEERQRGNFPDRFSGHQFPNYSSELNVNALLLGDSALYLCASSLWGLSMSYFGPGTRLTVT.

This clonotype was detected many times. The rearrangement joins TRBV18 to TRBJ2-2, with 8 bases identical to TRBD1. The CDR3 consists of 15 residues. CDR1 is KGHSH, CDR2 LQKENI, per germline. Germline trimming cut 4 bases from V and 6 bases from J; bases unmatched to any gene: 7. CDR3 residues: CASSRGQAGAGELFF. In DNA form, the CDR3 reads TGTGCCAGCTCACGGGGACAGGCAGGAGCCGGGGAGCTGTTTTTT.

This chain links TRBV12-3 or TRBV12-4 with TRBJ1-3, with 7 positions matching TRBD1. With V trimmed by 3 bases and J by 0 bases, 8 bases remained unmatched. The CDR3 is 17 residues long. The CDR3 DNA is TGTGCCAGCAGTTTTTCTCCGGACAGGAGCTCTGGAAACACCATATATTTT. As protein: CASSFSPDRSSGNTIYF.

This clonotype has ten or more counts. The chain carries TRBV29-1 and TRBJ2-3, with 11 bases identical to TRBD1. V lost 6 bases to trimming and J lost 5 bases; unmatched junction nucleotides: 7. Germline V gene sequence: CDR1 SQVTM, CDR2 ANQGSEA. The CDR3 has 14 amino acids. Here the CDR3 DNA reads TGCAGCGTGGCCTGGGACAGGGGGTTAGATACGCAGTATTTT. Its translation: CSVAWDRGLDTQYF.

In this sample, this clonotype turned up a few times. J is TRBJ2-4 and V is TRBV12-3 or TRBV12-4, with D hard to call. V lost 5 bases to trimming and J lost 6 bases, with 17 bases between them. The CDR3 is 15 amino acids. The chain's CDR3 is CASSPSSGKGNIQYF. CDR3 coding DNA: TGTGCCAGCAGTCCAAGTTCCGGAAAGGGAAACATTCAGTACTTC.

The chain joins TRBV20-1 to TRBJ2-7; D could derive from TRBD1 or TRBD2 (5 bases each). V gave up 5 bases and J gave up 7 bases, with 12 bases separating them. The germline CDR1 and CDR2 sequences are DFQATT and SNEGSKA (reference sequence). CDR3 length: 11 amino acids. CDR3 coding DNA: TGCAGTGCTGACAAGGGACCGGAGCAGTACTTC. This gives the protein CSADKGPEQYF.

This CDR3 reads CASSLSRGSAEAFF. The CDR3 region has the DNA TGTGCCAGCAGTTTATCTCGGGGAAGCGCTGAAGCTTTCTTT. The genes are TRBV12-3 or TRBV12-4 and TRBJ1-1, with D unclear. There are 14 residues in the CDR3. V was trimmed by 2 bases and J by 6 bases, leaving 13 bases between them.